The TCR beta chain under discussion was sequenced for a study of response to subunit inactivated influenza vaccine. CDR1 and CDR2 (germline): MNHEY, SVGEGT. The trim removed 7 bases at V and 8 bases at J, leaving 8 bases unmatched. The CDR3 totals 13 residues. TCRdb processed the RT-PCR reads anew with MiXCR; each CDR3 protein has one entry. The profile shows 500,000 to 550,000 distinct CDR3 sequences, under 8.5% of them singletons. Sequences were derived from PBMCs from blood, sampled around 25 months after vaccination. The TCR originated in a man in his fifties or sixties who received an inactivated influenza vaccine. The chain has TRBV6-2 or TRBV6-3 and TRBJ2-5; TRBD2 agrees at 9 bases. CDR3 protein: CASNGLARGTQYF. For the CDR3, the DNA is TGTGCCAGCAACGGACTAGCGAGGGGTACCCAGTACTTC.